The rows below give T cell receptor beta chains drawn from one sample of a study of blood T cell repertoires in COVID-19. The data were produced by immunoSEQ multiplex PCR, yet TCRdb's version contains in-frame clones alone and is incomplete. The sample has some 350,000 clones, approximately 90% seen once. Sequencing input: peripheral blood. These receptors all come from a woman between 18 and 30 years old who had recovered from COVID-19. CDR3s include the opening cysteine and the closing phenylalanine or tryptophan. The D gene is left open where the match is weak. Clone size is stated in some rows and not others, as once, few, many or a class when expanded.

j_call | v_call | clone_size | d_call | cdr3_aa | cdr3_nt
TRBJ2-6 | TRBV18 | . | TRBD1 | CASSPSPLGTGRLQGANVLTF | TGTGCCAGCTCACCATCCCCCCTCGGGACAGGGCGACTGCAGGGGGCCAACGTCCTGACTTTC
TRBJ2-1 | TRBV6-2/TRBV6-3 | . | TRBD2 | CASSYSKLRAGVSNEQFF | TGTGCCAGCAGTTACTCTAAGTTACGTGCGGGAGTAAGCAATGAGCAGTTCTTC
TRBJ1-2 | TRBV12-3/TRBV12-4 | . | TRBD1 | CASRGDSYYGYTF | TGTGCCAGCAGGGGGGACAGCTACTATGGCTACACCTTC
TRBJ1-5 | TRBV10-3 | . | TRBD1 | CATALGQGDQPQHF | TGTGCCACCGCACTGGGACAGGGAGATCAGCCCCAGCATTTT
TRBJ1-1 | TRBV4-1 | once | . | CASSQGGRTEAFF | TGCGCCAGCAGCCAAGGAGGGAGGACTGAAGCTTTCTTT
TRBJ1-2 | TRBV19 | . | . | CASRPGVGYGYTF | TGTGCCAGTAGACCGGGGGTAGGCTATGGCTACACCTTC
TRBJ2-1 | TRBV14 | once | . | CASSQGSSAANEQFF | TGTGCCAGCAGCCAAGGGTCTAGCGCTGCAAATGAGCAGTTCTTC
TRBJ1-2 | TRBV18 | . | . | CASSQPWGRDYGYTF | TGTGCCAGCTCACAGCCGTGGGGGCGAGACTATGGCTACACCTTC
TRBJ2-1 | TRBV7-9 | . | . | CASSDQRLEQFF | TGTGCCAGCAGCGATCAGCGGCTTGAGCAGTTCTTC
TRBJ1-2 | TRBV12-3/TRBV12-4 | few | TRBD1 | CASRRGQDGYTF | TGTGCCAGCAGACGCGGACAGGACGGCTACACCTTC
TRBJ1-5 | TRBV18 | . | . | CASSPGGGVQPQHF | TGTGCCAGCTCACCGGGCGGAGGAGTTCAGCCCCAGCATTTT
TRBJ2-1 | TRBV28 | . | TRBD1 | CASSYIGGAFGAEQFF | TGTGCCAGCAGTTATATAGGGGGCGCATTTGGGGCCGAGCAGTTCTTC
TRBJ1-3 | TRBV5-1 | . | TRBD1 | CASSRTGGAAGNTIYF | TGCGCCAGCAGCAGAACAGGGGGCGCCGCTGGAAACACCATATATTTT
TRBJ2-2 | TRBV4-1 | few | TRBD2 | CASSSRTSAYTGELFF | TGCGCCAGCAGCTCGCGGACTAGCGCTTACACCGGGGAGCTGTTTTTT
TRBJ2-3 | TRBV30 | few | TRBD2 | CAWSVPSGRPQGYTQYF | TGTGCCTGGAGTGTACCTAGCGGGAGGCCCCAGGGCTATACGCAGTATTTT
TRBJ1-1 | TRBV12-3/TRBV12-4 | . | . | CASSPGVPEAFF | TGTGCCAGCAGCCCGGGTGTCCCTGAAGCTTTCTTT
TRBJ2-5 | TRBV6-2/TRBV6-3 | . | . | CASSGQTQETQYF | TGTGCCAGCAGTGGACAGACCCAAGAGACCCAGTACTTC
TRBJ1-1 | TRBV6-2/TRBV6-3 | . | . | CASSYAGAGEAFF | TGTGCCAGCAGTTACGCGGGGGCAGGTGAAGCTTTCTTT
TRBJ2-3 | TRBV30 | . | TRBD2 | CAWSVRREGTDTQYF | TGTGCCTGGAGTGTCCGGCGGGAGGGCACAGATACGCAGTATTTT
TRBJ2-1 | TRBV5-8 | . | . | CASSSRGGNEQFF | TGTGCCAGCAGCTCGAGGGGGGGCAATGAGCAGTTCTTC
TRBJ1-4 | TRBV19 | . | . | CASSLGQSSNEKLFF | TGTGCCAGTAGTTTAGGACAGTCCTCTAATGAAAAACTGTTTTTT
TRBJ1-2 | TRBV6-6 | . | . | CASRPRAGKFDGYTF | TGTGCCAGCAGACCCCGGGCAGGGAAGTTCGATGGCTACACCTTC
TRBJ2-3 | TRBV6-4 | . | TRBD1 | CASSETGTDTQYF | TGTGCCAGCAGCGAGACAGGGACAGATACGCAGTATTTT
TRBJ2-5 | TRBV7-9 | . | TRBD2 | CASSYLRDLSGNHQETQYF | TGTGCCAGCAGCTACCTTAGGGACCTTAGCGGGAACCACCAAGAGACCCAGTACTTC
TRBJ2-1 | TRBV27 | . | . | CASSLRQGTGYNEQFF | TGTGCCAGCAGTTTACGTCAGGGTACAGGGTACAATGAGCAGTTCTTC
TRBJ1-2 | TRBV29-1 | . | TRBD1 | CSAPGTGEGDNYGYTF | TGCAGCGCTCCCGGGACAGGGGAGGGGGATAACTATGGCTACACCTTC
TRBJ1-2 | TRBV27 | . | TRBD1 | CASSPGGGGNYGYTF | TGTGCCAGCAGTCCAGGGGGCGGGGGTAACTATGGCTACACCTTC
TRBJ2-4 | TRBV27 | . | TRBD1 | CASSWGTGENIQYF | TGTGCCAGCAGTTGGGGGACAGGAGAAAACATTCAGTACTTC
TRBJ2-3 | TRBV29-1 | . | TRBD1 | CSVEDLRTGPDTQYF | TGCAGCGTTGAAGATCTTCGGACAGGGCCAGATACGCAGTATTTT
TRBJ1-2 | TRBV9 | . | . | CASSVQALNYGYTF | TGTGCCAGCAGCGTCCAGGCCCTTAACTATGGCTACACCTTC
TRBJ2-5 | TRBV7-9 | . | TRBD2 | CASSFYGQGLAGGQETQYF | TGTGCCAGCAGCTTCTACGGACAAGGACTAGCGGGAGGTCAAGAGACCCAGTACTTC
TRBJ2-1 | TRBV27 | . | TRBD2 | CASSLLGTSGWAYNEQFF | TGTGCCAGCAGTTTACTAGGGACTAGCGGGTGGGCCTACAATGAGCAGTTCTTC
TRBJ1-5 | TRBV19 | . | TRBD1 | CASSTHRGDQPQHF | TGTGCCAGTAGTACCCACAGGGGTGATCAGCCCCAGCATTTT
TRBJ1-1 | TRBV9 | . | . | CASSAQDLMNTEAFF | TGTGCCAGCAGCGCGCAGGATCTGATGAACACTGAAGCTTTCTTT
TRBJ1-2 | TRBV9 | . | . | CASRGRREDRDYGYTF | TGTGCCAGCAGGGGTAGGAGGGAGGATCGTGACTATGGCTACACCTTC
TRBJ1-6 | TRBV11-3 | . | . | CASSLGHRANSPLHF | TGTGCCAGCAGCTTAGGTCACAGGGCCAATTCACCCCTCCACTTT
TRBJ2-3 | TRBV12-3/TRBV12-4 | . | . | CASSDLYTQYF | TGTGCCAGCAGTGACTTGTACACGCAGTATTTT
TRBJ1-1 | TRBV5-1 | . | . | CASSRGQNTEAFF | TGCGCCAGCAGCCGCGGGCAGAACACTGAAGCTTTCTTT
TRBJ1-6 | TRBV19 | . | TRBD1 | CASSQDRVEGLRNSPLHF | TGTGCCAGTAGCCAAGACAGGGTCGAGGGATTAAGGAATTCACCCCTCCACTTT
TRBJ2-1 | TRBV7-2 | . | TRBD2 | CASSSPAGNNEQFF | TGTGCCAGCAGCTCCCCAGCGGGAAACAATGAGCAGTTCTTC
TRBJ2-2 | TRBV6-5 | once | TRBD1 | CASTYRGSTGELFF | TGTGCCAGCACTTACAGGGGGTCTACCGGGGAGCTGTTTTTT
TRBJ2-4 | TRBV25-1 | . | . | CASSPQGGVAKNIQYF | TGTGCCAGCAGTCCTCAGGGGGGTGTAGCCAAAAACATTCAGTACTTC
TRBJ1-1 | TRBV6-6 | . | TRBD1 | CASTGTDRVVAFF | TGTGCCAGCACCGGAACGGACAGGGTGGTCGCTTTCTTT
TRBJ2-1 | TRBV27 | . | . | CASSKRDFVVSYNEQFF | TGTGCCAGCAGCAAACGGGACTTCGTCGTCTCCTACAATGAGCAGTTCTTC
TRBJ2-1 | TRBV18 | . | TRBD1 | CASSSDRAHYNEQFF | TGTGCCAGCTCATCCGACAGGGCCCACTACAATGAGCAGTTCTTC
TRBJ1-1 | TRBV2 | . | TRBD1 | CASGQGANMADTEAFF | TGTGCCAGCGGTCAGGGGGCAAACATGGCGGACACTGAAGCTTTCTTT
TRBJ1-2 | TRBV7-2 | . | . | CASSSRTDLAGYTF | TGTGCCAGCAGCTCCCGGACGGACTTAGCTGGCTACACCTTC
TRBJ1-1 | TRBV7-2 | . | . | CASSLVRANEAFF | TGTGCCAGCAGCTTAGTCAGGGCGAATGAAGCTTTCTTT
TRBJ1-2 | TRBV6-5 | . | . | CASSYTQGRWNGYTF | TGTGCCAGCAGTTACACCCAGGGAAGGTGGAATGGCTACACCTTC
TRBJ2-3 | TRBV11-3 | . | . | CASSLGRLDTQYF | TGTGCCAGCAGCTTGGGGAGGTTGGATACGCAGTATTTT
TRBJ1-1 | TRBV6-5 | . | . | CASRRNTEAFF | TGTGCCAGCAGGAGGAACACTGAAGCTTTCTTT